The clone carrying this T cell receptor (beta chain) was counted only a few times. These data originate in a study of blood T cell repertoires in COVID-19. Looked up from germline, CDR1 is LNHNV and CDR2 is YYDKDF (reference sequence). The trim removed 4 bases at V and 5 bases at J, leaving 10 bases unmatched. This CDR3 spans 16 amino acids. The assay was immunoSEQ multiplex PCR, and TCRdb's table has in-frame clones only and misses some. The table shows about 220,000 clones, with roughly 84% occurring only once. The TCR originated in an elderly woman with acute or convalescent COVID-19. The sample was peripheral blood. This chain uses TRBV15 with TRBJ1-3; 8 nucleotides line up with TRBD1. CDR3 coding DNA: TGTGCCACCAGCATAGGAGGACAGGGAGCTCGAAACACCATATATTTT. Translating gives CATSIGGQGARNTIYF.